The T cell receptor (beta chain) under discussion was sequenced for a study of cytomegalovirus exposure and HLA in healthy donors. Overall study findings and caveats: The authors confirmed in vitro that a few CMV-associated chains were specific for CMV antigens. Several of the most significant clusters appeared, in a later analysis, to be linked to common viral pathogens.

This PCR relied on a set of 60 Vbeta primers and 13 Jbeta primers. Source study methods: Later, tens of millions of unique TCR beta chains were counted in an analysis, and about 10 million of them were shared. Clones were read by immunoSEQ multiplex PCR, and TCRdb kept only the in-frame ones, dropping some. The V and J calls and the clone size are those of that table, but D and trimming were determined from the DNA. This repertoire comprises almost 45,000 clones; its ten largest clones make up roughly 7.3%. Samples came from healthy bone marrow donors. CDR1 and CDR2 from the germline V gene are GTSNPN and SVGIG (reference sequence). The CDR3 has 13 amino acids. V shed 3 bases, J shed 2 bases, and the junction held 3 bases outside the gene matches. On this clone itself: What it binds is unknown.

This TCR was recovered from a male donor in good health and CMV-seronegative. The sequenced material came from PBMCs. V usage is TRBV30 and J usage is TRBJ1-2; the match to TRBD1 covers 7 bases. The CDR3 region is CAWSVGQNYGYTF. The CDR3 bases are TGTGCCTGGAGCGTGGGACAGAACTATGGCTACACCTTC.